This TCR beta chain emerged from a study of human T cells and chemical hapten exposure. General observations from the study: Patch test score rose with PT1 expanded TCR count, significant at thresholds 8, 16 and 32, not 4. TCRs above 1 in 1000 frequency stayed constant with DPC sensitization.

TCRdb analysed the RACE reads with MiXCR anew, one entry per CDR3 protein. The sample lists about 110,000 distinct CDR3 sequences, approximately 12% occurring once. Regarding this clonotype: The antigen remains undetermined.

CDR1 is MNHEY and CDR2 is SMNVEV in the germline V gene (reference sequence). The CDR3 totals 16 residues. V shed 0 bases and J 2 bases; nucleotides not matched to a gene: 3. As for time point: pre-sensitization, week 0. Regarding treatment: therapeutic diphenylcyclopropenone sensitization with weekly scalp DPC. The chain employs TRBV27 and TRBJ2-1; TRBD1 matches 8 bases. The TCR comes from a woman aged 45-59 years with alopecia areata. Some clones in this sample may be carry-over from other donors' samples. Material: whole blood, obtained in connection with sensitization to the hapten diphenylcyclopropenone (DPC). The CDR3 loop reads CASSLSGTGTYNEQFF. The CDR3 bases are TGTGCCAGCAGTTTATCTGGGACAGGTACCTACAATGAGCAGTTCTTC.